This T cell receptor beta chain was sequenced in a study of cytomegalovirus exposure and HLA in healthy donors. Study findings and constraints: A few of the chains that were CMV-associated were confirmed in vitro to be specific for CMV antigens. It was likely that a cluster of highly shared sequence variants was a sequencing artifact. Fewer N-insertions (relative to the approximately 700-donor mean) were reportedly seen in an Asian-associated ancestry cluster in a later analysis.

The trim removed 3 bases at V and 1 base at J, leaving 5 bases unmatched. CDR3 size: 16 residues. Germline V gene sequence: CDR1 MGHRA, CDR2 YSYEKL. Of note for this clone: What it binds is not known.

The PCR employed 60 Vbeta primers together with 13 Jbeta primers. Generated by immunoSEQ multiplex PCR, the TCRdb table keeps only in-frame clones and is missing some. Of fewer than 250,000 clones in the sample, around 80% were seen once. The rearrangement joins TRBV4-1 to TRBJ2-1; 8 bases match TRBD2. The receptor comes from a girl aged 2 to 9 in good health and CMV-seronegative. The sample taken for sequencing was PBMCs. In DNA form, the CDR3 reads TGCGCCAGCAGCCATCCCGGGGGGGATTCCTACAATGAGCAGTTCTTC. Its protein is CASSHPGGDSYNEQFF.